These T cell receptor beta chains were read from a single sample in a study of spatial heterogeneity in lung cancer. TCRdb passed the 5' RACE reads through MiXCR, listing each CDR3 protein once. The repertoire includes roughly 48,000 distinct CDR3 sequences, less than 5.5% of them detected once, and around 10% sits in the top ten. The sample here was PBMCs, taken at surgery. These TCRs come from a male donor with early-stage non-small cell lung cancer. The CDR3 runs from the conserved cysteine through the conserved F or W. The order of the fields is clone size, J gene, V gene, D gene, CDR3 protein, CDR3 DNA. A D gene is named only where the DNA matches it firmly. The listing skips clone size in some rows; elsewhere it reads once, few, many or a size class.

clone size: few
J gene: TRBJ2-2
V gene: TRBV20-1
D gene: TRBD2
CDR3 protein: CSAIRSGTSFTGELFF
CDR3 DNA: TGCAGTGCTATCCGGTCCGGGACTAGCTTCACCGGGGAGCTGTTTTTT

clone size: many
J gene: TRBJ1-5
V gene: TRBV20-1
D gene: NA
CDR3 protein: CSARLSRNQPQHF
CDR3 DNA: TGCAGTGCTAGACTCAGCCGCAATCAGCCCCAGCATTTT

clone size: many
J gene: TRBJ1-1
V gene: TRBV5-1
D gene: NA
CDR3 protein: CASRLNTEAFF
CDR3 DNA: TGCGCCAGCAGACTTAACACTGAAGCTTTCTTT

clone size: NA
J gene: TRBJ2-4
V gene: TRBV6-1
D gene: TRBD2
CDR3 protein: CATSGTSGTLAKNIQYF
CDR3 DNA: TGTGCCACCTCCGGGACTAGCGGAACCTTAGCCAAAAACATTCAGTACTTC

clone size: many
J gene: TRBJ2-3
V gene: TRBV20-1
D gene: TRBD2
CDR3 protein: CSAREVVAGTTDTQYF
CDR3 DNA: TGCAGTGCTAGAGAAGTCGTAGCGGGAACCACAGATACGCAGTATTTT

clone size: many
J gene: TRBJ2-5
V gene: TRBV5-4
D gene: NA
CDR3 protein: CASSSTGDQETQYF
CDR3 DNA: TGTGCCAGCAGTTCCACAGGTGACCAAGAGACCCAGTACTTC

clone size: few
J gene: TRBJ2-3
V gene: TRBV5-1
D gene: NA
CDR3 protein: CASSLGFSTDTQYF
CDR3 DNA: TGCGCCAGCAGCTTGGGATTTAGCACAGATACGCAGTATTTT

clone size: many
J gene: TRBJ2-7
V gene: TRBV4-1
D gene: TRBD2
CDR3 protein: CASSTLAAGYEQYF
CDR3 DNA: TGCGCCAGCAGTACACTAGCGGCGGGCTACGAGCAGTACTTC

clone size: many
J gene: TRBJ2-3
V gene: TRBV20-1
D gene: TRBD1
CDR3 protein: CSARDGGQGTDTQYF
CDR3 DNA: TGCAGTGCTAGAGATGGGGGACAGGGCACAGATACGCAGTATTTT

clone size: many
J gene: TRBJ1-1
V gene: TRBV9
D gene: NA
CDR3 protein: CASSVEGAPNTEAFF
CDR3 DNA: TGTGCCAGCAGCGTAGAAGGGGCCCCGAACACTGAAGCTTTCTTT

clone size: NA
J gene: TRBJ1-5
V gene: TRBV7-6
D gene: NA
CDR3 protein: CASSSGQGYQPQHF
CDR3 DNA: TGTGCCAGCAGCTCTGGCCAGGGTTATCAGCCCCAGCATTTT

clone size: many
J gene: TRBJ1-4
V gene: TRBV12-3/TRBV12-4
D gene: TRBD1
CDR3 protein: CASSLTGDNEKLFF
CDR3 DNA: TGTGCCAGCAGTTTGACAGGGGATAATGAAAAACTGTTTTTT

clone size: many
J gene: TRBJ1-2
V gene: TRBV20-1
D gene: NA
CDR3 protein: CSASGHYGYTF
CDR3 DNA: TGCAGTGCTAGTGGGCACTATGGCTACACCTTC

clone size: many
J gene: TRBJ2-4
V gene: TRBV2
D gene: TRBD2
CDR3 protein: CASSGLAGGIAKNIQYF
CDR3 DNA: TGTGCCAGCAGTGGACTAGCGGGAGGGATAGCCAAAAACATTCAGTACTTC

clone size: many
J gene: TRBJ1-2
V gene: TRBV7-2
D gene: NA
CDR3 protein: CASSLAFGYTF
CDR3 DNA: TGTGCCAGCAGCTTGGCATTTGGCTACACCTTC

clone size: many
J gene: TRBJ2-7
V gene: TRBV20-1
D gene: NA
CDR3 protein: CSASFRGSSYEQYF
CDR3 DNA: TGCAGTGCTAGTTTTAGAGGGAGCTCCTACGAGCAGTACTTC

clone size: many
J gene: TRBJ1-4
V gene: TRBV7-9
D gene: NA
CDR3 protein: CASRGELLNEKLFF
CDR3 DNA: TGTGCCAGCAGGGGCGAACTGCTTAATGAAAAACTGTTTTTT

clone size: many
J gene: TRBJ2-7
V gene: TRBV5-1
D gene: NA
CDR3 protein: CASSLGQLADEQYF
CDR3 DNA: TGCGCCAGCAGCTTGGGGCAACTAGCAGACGAGCAGTACTTC

clone size: few
J gene: TRBJ1-2
V gene: TRBV18
D gene: NA
CDR3 protein: CASSPQDGGYTF
CDR3 DNA: TGTGCCAGCTCACCACAGGATGGAGGCTACACCTTC

clone size: many
J gene: TRBJ1-4
V gene: TRBV20-1
D gene: NA
CDR3 protein: CSAWLGANEKLFF
CDR3 DNA: TGCAGTGCTTGGTTGGGGGCTAATGAAAAACTGTTTTTT

clone size: medium-sized
J gene: TRBJ2-5
V gene: TRBV5-1
D gene: TRBD1
CDR3 protein: CASSPLTGGQETQYF
CDR3 DNA: TGCGCCAGCAGCCCGTTGACAGGGGGACAAGAGACCCAGTACTTC

clone size: many
J gene: TRBJ2-7
V gene: TRBV5-5
D gene: NA
CDR3 protein: CASSTRGDAQYEQYF
CDR3 DNA: TGTGCCAGCAGCACCCGAGGGGATGCGCAATACGAGCAGTACTTC

clone size: many
J gene: TRBJ2-3
V gene: TRBV20-1
D gene: NA
CDR3 protein: CSANDRSGTDTQYF
CDR3 DNA: TGCAGTGCCAATGACAGGAGTGGCACGGATACGCAGTATTTT

clone size: many
J gene: TRBJ1-5
V gene: TRBV5-1
D gene: NA
CDR3 protein: CASSPGPNQPQHF
CDR3 DNA: TGCGCCAGCAGCCCGGGCCCTAATCAGCCCCAGCATTTT

clone size: many
J gene: TRBJ2-1
V gene: TRBV5-1
D gene: TRBD2
CDR3 protein: CASSFVAGSYNEQFF
CDR3 DNA: TGCGCCAGCAGCTTCGTAGCGGGCTCCTACAATGAGCAGTTCTTC

clone size: NA
J gene: TRBJ2-4
V gene: TRBV19
D gene: NA
CDR3 protein: CASSITGVGAKNIQYF
CDR3 DNA: TGTGCCAGTAGTATAACGGGAGTTGGAGCCAAAAACATTCAGTACTTC

clone size: many
J gene: TRBJ2-7
V gene: TRBV27
D gene: TRBD1
CDR3 protein: CASSLLQGIPYEQYF
CDR3 DNA: TGTGCCAGCAGTTTACTACAGGGGATACCTTACGAGCAGTACTTC

clone size: NA
J gene: TRBJ2-5
V gene: TRBV23-1
D gene: NA
CDR3 protein: CASSLDRKETQYF
CDR3 DNA: TGCGCCAGCAGTCTAGACAGAAAAGAGACCCAGTACTTC

clone size: many
J gene: TRBJ2-2
V gene: TRBV2
D gene: TRBD2
CDR3 protein: CASSEGLLTGELFF
CDR3 DNA: TGTGCCAGCAGTGAGGGACTACTAACCGGGGAGCTGTTTTTT

clone size: few
J gene: TRBJ1-5
V gene: TRBV7-6
D gene: NA
CDR3 protein: CASSLVVGAHQPQHF
CDR3 DNA: TGTGCCAGCAGCTTAGTAGTGGGCGCGCATCAGCCCCAGCATTTT

clone size: few
J gene: TRBJ2-3
V gene: TRBV11-2
D gene: NA
CDR3 protein: CASRDGDKDYF
CDR3 DNA: TGTGCCAGCAGGGACGGGGACAAGGATTATTTT

clone size: NA
J gene: TRBJ2-7
V gene: TRBV7-6
D gene: TRBD2
CDR3 protein: CASSLEGYSGSPHEQYF
CDR3 DNA: TGTGCCAGCAGCTTAGAGGGTTATAGCGGGAGCCCCCACGAGCAGTACTTC

clone size: many
J gene: TRBJ2-7
V gene: TRBV5-1
D gene: TRBD1
CDR3 protein: CASSQGTGASYEQYF
CDR3 DNA: TGCGCCAGCAGCCAAGGGACAGGGGCCTCCTACGAGCAGTACTTC

clone size: many
J gene: TRBJ2-2
V gene: TRBV6-5
D gene: NA
CDR3 protein: CASSRGTGELFF
CDR3 DNA: TGTGCCAGCAGTAGGGGGACCGGGGAGCTGTTTTTT

clone size: NA
J gene: TRBJ1-1
V gene: TRBV5-1
D gene: NA
CDR3 protein: CASSPHWNTEAFF
CDR3 DNA: TGCGCCAGCAGCCCCCACTGGAACACTGAAGCTTTCTTT

clone size: many
J gene: TRBJ2-2
V gene: TRBV19
D gene: NA
CDR3 protein: CASLPGRGRVLNTGELFF
CDR3 DNA: TGTGCCAGCCTTCCGGGCCGGGGGCGCGTCCTAAACACCGGGGAGCTGTTTTTT

clone size: many
J gene: TRBJ1-3
V gene: TRBV6-5
D gene: NA
CDR3 protein: CASSHFASGNTIYF
CDR3 DNA: TGTGCCAGCAGTCATTTTGCCTCTGGAAACACCATATATTTT

clone size: many
J gene: TRBJ1-6
V gene: TRBV20-1
D gene: TRBD1
CDR3 protein: CSARDPSTGQNSPLHF
CDR3 DNA: TGCAGTGCTAGAGACCCTTCGACAGGGCAGAATTCACCCCTCCACTTT

clone size: few
J gene: TRBJ1-3
V gene: TRBV30
D gene: NA
CDR3 protein: CAWIPGLYSGNTIYF
CDR3 DNA: TGTGCCTGGATCCCGGGCCTCTACTCTGGAAACACCATATATTTT

clone size: few
J gene: TRBJ2-1
V gene: TRBV28
D gene: TRBD2
CDR3 protein: CASSSGTSGTGGLF
CDR3 DNA: TGTGCCAGCAGTTCCGGGACTAGCGGTACGGGGGGGCTCTTC

clone size: few
J gene: TRBJ1-5
V gene: TRBV15
D gene: NA
CDR3 protein: CATSRDFGINQPQHF
CDR3 DNA: TGTGCCACCAGCAGAGATTTCGGTATCAATCAGCCCCAGCATTTT

clone size: many
J gene: TRBJ2-5
V gene: TRBV6-5
D gene: TRBD2
CDR3 protein: CASSYSGRTSETQYF
CDR3 DNA: TGTGCCAGCAGTTACTCCGGGAGGACATCGGAGACCCAGTACTTC

clone size: many
J gene: TRBJ1-4
V gene: TRBV9
D gene: NA
CDR3 protein: CASSETATNEKLFF
CDR3 DNA: TGTGCCAGCAGCGAGACAGCAACTAATGAAAAACTGTTTTTT

clone size: many
J gene: TRBJ2-1
V gene: TRBV6-2/TRBV6-3
D gene: NA
CDR3 protein: CASFPRETLSYNEQFF
CDR3 DNA: TGTGCCAGTTTCCCCCGGGAAACCTTATCCTACAATGAGCAGTTCTTC

clone size: many
J gene: TRBJ2-5
V gene: TRBV7-9
D gene: TRBD1
CDR3 protein: CASSLGDRDQETQYF
CDR3 DNA: TGTGCCAGCAGCTTGGGTGACAGGGACCAAGAGACCCAGTACTTC

clone size: many
J gene: TRBJ1-4
V gene: TRBV7-9
D gene: NA
CDR3 protein: CASSRSANEKLFF
CDR3 DNA: TGTGCCAGCAGTCGGTCGGCTAATGAAAAACTGTTTTTT

clone size: many
J gene: TRBJ1-1
V gene: TRBV9
D gene: TRBD1
CDR3 protein: CASSVEQGRNTEAFF
CDR3 DNA: TGTGCCAGCAGCGTAGAACAGGGGAGGAACACTGAAGCTTTCTTT

clone size: many
J gene: TRBJ2-5
V gene: TRBV2
D gene: NA
CDR3 protein: CASSGWTAQETQYF
CDR3 DNA: TGTGCCAGCAGTGGATGGACAGCCCAAGAGACCCAGTACTTC

clone size: many
J gene: TRBJ2-3
V gene: TRBV6-5
D gene: TRBD2
CDR3 protein: CARWGVVLAGPLSTDTQYF
CDR3 DNA: TGTGCCAGATGGGGGGTCGTCCTAGCGGGACCCCTGAGCACAGATACGCAGTATTTT

clone size: NA
J gene: TRBJ2-7
V gene: TRBV12-3/TRBV12-4
D gene: TRBD1
CDR3 protein: CASSNGAGTGQGEQYF
CDR3 DNA: TGTGCCAGCAGCAATGGTGCCGGGACAGGGCAGGGCGAGCAGTACTTC

clone size: many
J gene: TRBJ1-1
V gene: TRBV6-5
D gene: NA
CDR3 protein: CASSSQRRGAFF
CDR3 DNA: TGTGCCAGCAGTTCCCAAAGAAGAGGAGCTTTCTTT

clone size: many
J gene: TRBJ2-1
V gene: TRBV20-1
D gene: TRBD2
CDR3 protein: CSASSGGGNEQFF
CDR3 DNA: TGCAGTGCCTCTAGCGGAGGAGGAAATGAGCAGTTCTTC

clone size: many
J gene: TRBJ2-6
V gene: TRBV12-3/TRBV12-4
D gene: NA
CDR3 protein: CASSLRGTGANVLTF
CDR3 DNA: TGTGCCAGCAGTTTACGAGGGACTGGGGCCAACGTCCTGACTTTC

clone size: many
J gene: TRBJ2-1
V gene: TRBV5-4
D gene: TRBD2
CDR3 protein: CASFRRGTSSNEQFF
CDR3 DNA: TGTGCCAGCTTCCGACGGGGGACTAGCAGCAATGAGCAGTTCTTC